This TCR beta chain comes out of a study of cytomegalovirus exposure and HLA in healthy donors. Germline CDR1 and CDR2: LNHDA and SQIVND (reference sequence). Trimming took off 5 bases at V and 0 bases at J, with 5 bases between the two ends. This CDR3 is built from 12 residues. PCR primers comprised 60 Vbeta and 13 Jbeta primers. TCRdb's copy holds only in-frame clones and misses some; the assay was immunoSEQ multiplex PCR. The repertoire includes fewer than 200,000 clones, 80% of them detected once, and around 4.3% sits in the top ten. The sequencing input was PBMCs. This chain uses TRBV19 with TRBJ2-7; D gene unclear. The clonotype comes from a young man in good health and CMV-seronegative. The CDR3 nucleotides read TGTGCCAGTAGTCCCTCCTCCTACGAGCAGTACTTC. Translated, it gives CASSPSSYEQYF. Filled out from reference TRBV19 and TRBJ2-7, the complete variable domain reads DGGITQSPKYLFRKEGQNVTLSCEQNLNHDAMYWYRQDPGQGLRLIYYSQIVNDFQKGDIAEGYSVSREKKESFPLTVTSAQKNPTAFYLCASSPSSYEQYFGPGTRLTVT.